This T cell receptor beta chain was sequenced for a study of technical replicates of blood from a few donors. Only in-frame clones appear in the TCRdb table, and some are missing; sequencing was by immunoSEQ multiplex PCR. The sample has about 81,000 clones; almost 96% are singletons. The V gene lost 0 bases and the J gene lost 0 bases, with 8 bases spanning the gap. Germline-derived CDR1 and CDR2 are MGHRA and YSYEKL. This CDR3 comprises 15 residues. This receptor was taken from a human donor in good health. V usage is TRBV4-1 and J usage is TRBJ1-1; no clear D. Specimen: T cells isolated from PBMCs. The CDR3: CASSQEVTVNTEAFF. The CDR3 nucleotides are TGCGCCAGCAGCCAAGAAGTCACGGTGAACACTGAAGCTTTCTTT.